The source of this TCR beta chain is a study of shared T cell receptors in the human thymus. CDR3 length equals 14 residues. Per the germline V gene, CDR1 is KGHSH and CDR2 is LQKENI. Trimming pared 3 bases from V and 6 bases from J, leaving 15 bases between. The table came from immunoSEQ multiplex PCR; TCRdb's copy has only in-frame clones and leaves some out. The sample lists 72,000 or so clones, over 90% occurring once. The rearrangement uses TRBV18 and TRBJ2-7; tentatively, D is TRBD2 (6 bases). The origin of this receptor is a human donor. Sample: thymocytes. CDR3: CASSPFPDGGEQYF. In nucleotides, the CDR3 is TGTGCCAGCTCACCTTTTCCCGACGGGGGCGAGCAGTACTTC. Using reference TRBV18 and TRBJ2-7 for the parts outside the CDR3, the full variable domain is NAGVMQNPRHLVRRRGQEARLRCSPMKGHSHVYWYRQLPEEGLKFMVYLQKENIIDESGMPKERFSAEFPKEGPSILRIQQVVRGDSAAYFCASSPFPDGGEQYFGPGTRLTVT.